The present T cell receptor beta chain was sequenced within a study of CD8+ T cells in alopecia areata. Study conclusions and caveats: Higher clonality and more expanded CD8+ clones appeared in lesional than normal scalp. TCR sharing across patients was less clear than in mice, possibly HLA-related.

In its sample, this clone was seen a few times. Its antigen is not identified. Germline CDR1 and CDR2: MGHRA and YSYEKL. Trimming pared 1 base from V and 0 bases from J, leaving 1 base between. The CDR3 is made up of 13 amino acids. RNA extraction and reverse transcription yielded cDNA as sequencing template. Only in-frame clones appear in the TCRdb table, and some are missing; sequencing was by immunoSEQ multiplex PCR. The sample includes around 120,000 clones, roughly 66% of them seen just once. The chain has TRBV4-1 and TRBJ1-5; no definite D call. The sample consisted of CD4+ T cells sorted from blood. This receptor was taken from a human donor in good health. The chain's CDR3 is CASSQGSNQPQHF. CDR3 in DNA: TGCGCCAGCAGCCAAGGTAGCAATCAGCCCCAGCATTTT.